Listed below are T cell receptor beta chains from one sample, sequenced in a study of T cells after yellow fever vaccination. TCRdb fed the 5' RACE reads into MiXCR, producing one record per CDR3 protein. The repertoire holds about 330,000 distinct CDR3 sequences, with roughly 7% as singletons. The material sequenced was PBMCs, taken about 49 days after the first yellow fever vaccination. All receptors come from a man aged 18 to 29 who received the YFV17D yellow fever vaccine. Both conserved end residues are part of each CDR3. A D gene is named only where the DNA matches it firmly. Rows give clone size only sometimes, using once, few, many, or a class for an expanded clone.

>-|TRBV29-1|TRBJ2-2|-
CSARSSAAAGELFF
TGCAGCGCCCGGAGTTCCGCGGCGGCCGGGGAGCTGTTTTTT
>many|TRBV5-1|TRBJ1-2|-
CASSLGQGNYGYTF
TGCGCCAGCAGCTTGGGCCAGGGGAACTATGGCTACACCTTC
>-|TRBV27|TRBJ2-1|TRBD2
CASRGLLAGGVYEQFF
TGTGCCAGCAGGGGACTATTAGCGGGGGGGGTGTATGAGCAGTTCTTC
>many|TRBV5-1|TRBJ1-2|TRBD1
CASSLGQGSSGYTF
TGCGCCAGCAGCCTGGGACAGGGGTCAAGTGGCTACACCTTC
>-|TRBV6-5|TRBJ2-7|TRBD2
CASSYSSPSGGLRYHEQYF
TGTGCCAGCAGTTACTCGAGTCCTAGCGGGGGGCTCCGGTACCACGAGCAGTACTTC
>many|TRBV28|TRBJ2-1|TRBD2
CASSPSGGGYNEQFF
TGTGCCAGCAGCCCAAGCGGGGGGGGATACAATGAGCAGTTCTTC
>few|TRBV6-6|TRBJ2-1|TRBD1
CASSPRDRGFNEQFF
TGTGCCAGCAGTCCCCGGGACAGGGGTTTCAATGAGCAGTTCTTC
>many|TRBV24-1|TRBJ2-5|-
CATSDSRPGHETQYF
TGTGCCACCAGTGACTCCAGACCCGGGCATGAGACCCAGTACTTC
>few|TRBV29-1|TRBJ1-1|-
CSVGAVNTEAFF
TGCAGCGTTGGGGCGGTGAACACTGAAGCTTTCTTT
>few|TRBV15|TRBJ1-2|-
CATSRDFRYGYTF
TGTGCCACCAGCAGAGATTTTCGCTATGGCTACACCTTC
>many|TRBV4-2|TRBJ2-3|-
CASSQGLAQAAPGTDTQYF
TGTGCCAGCAGCCAAGGATTGGCCCAGGCAGCCCCTGGCACAGATACGCAGTATTTT
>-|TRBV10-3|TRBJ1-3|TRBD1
CAISGTDREVLLYF
TGTGCCATCAGTGGGACGGACAGGGAGGTCCTCCTATATTTT
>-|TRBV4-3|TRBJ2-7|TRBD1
CASSQWDRADEQYF
TGCGCCAGCAGCCAATGGGACAGGGCAGACGAGCAGTACTTC
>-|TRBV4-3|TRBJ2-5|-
CASSQDYASAGGETQYF
TGCGCCAGCAGCCAAGATTACGCGTCAGCGGGTGGAGAGACCCAGTACTTC
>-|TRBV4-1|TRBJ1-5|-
CASSQVPGTPQHF
TGCGCCAGCAGCCAAGTCCCAGGGACGCCCCAGCATTTT
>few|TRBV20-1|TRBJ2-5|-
CSAIRDEAQETQYF
TGCAGTGCTATCCGGGACGAAGCTCAAGAGACCCAGTACTTC
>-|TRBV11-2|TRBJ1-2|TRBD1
CASSTGKGYGYTF
TGTGCCAGTTCGACAGGGAAGGGCTATGGCTACACCTTC
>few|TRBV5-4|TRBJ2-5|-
CASSWRDDGETQYF
TGTGCCAGCAGCTGGCGGGACGACGGGGAGACCCAGTACTTC
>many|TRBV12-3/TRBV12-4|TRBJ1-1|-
CASSFAGVGTEAFF
TGTGCCAGCAGTTTTGCGGGGGTGGGGACTGAAGCTTTCTTT
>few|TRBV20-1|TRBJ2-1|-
CSAIGRLVRNEQFF
TGCAGTGCTATAGGAAGACTAGTGCGGAATGAGCAGTTCTTC
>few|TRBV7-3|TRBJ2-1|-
CASSFAGLGDDEQFF
TGTGCCAGCAGCTTCGCGGGACTGGGGGACGATGAGCAGTTCTTC
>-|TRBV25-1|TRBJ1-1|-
CASIFSGTEAFF
TGTGCCAGCATCTTTAGTGGTACTGAAGCTTTCTTT
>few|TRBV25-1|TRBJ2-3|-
CASSALSEDTQYF
TGTGCCAGCAGCGCGCTCTCAGAGGATACGCAGTATTTT
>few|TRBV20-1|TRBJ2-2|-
CSAPDQGGELFF
TGCAGTGCTCCGGATCAAGGCGGGGAGCTGTTTTTT
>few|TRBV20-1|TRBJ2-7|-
CSAKEFDEQYF
TGCAGTGCTAAAGAATTCGACGAGCAGTACTTC